Shown below are 5 T cell receptor beta chains from a single sample sequenced in a study of OX40 agonist ivuxolimab in advanced cancers. Libraries were prepared through the immunoSEQ multiplex PCR assay. TCRdb's version of the immuneACCESS table is confined to in-frame rearrangements and falls short of the full clone set. An unresolved V gene accounts for under half of the shortfall where checked; the remainder is of unknown origin. The sample records around 69,000 clones, over 75% of which are singletons. Clones ranked in the top ten supply around 6% of the sample. Here the sequenced sample was CD4+ or CD8+ T cells sorted from blood, taken in a trial of the OX40 agonist ivuxolimab. The receptors were gathered from an adult with an advanced solid tumor such as melanoma, head and neck, liver or kidney cancer.

V is TRBV4-3 and J is TRBJ2-1; possible D gene TRBD1, 5 bases. The length of the CDR3 is 15 residues. V lost 4 bases and J lost 7, with 17 bases in between. Germline loops: CDR1 LGHNA, CDR2 YSLEER. The chain's CDR3 is CASSPGLADVNEQFF. The DNA of the CDR3 is TGCGCCAGCAGCCCAGGGCTCGCGGACGTTAATGAGCAGTTCTTC.

J is TRBJ1-1 and V is TRBV5-4; 7 bases are a match to TRBD1. The CDR3 contains 16 residues. Unmatched junction bases numbered 11, after V lost 4 bases and J lost 2 bases. CDR1 SGHNT and CDR2 YYREEE come from the germline V gene (reference sequence). The DNA of the CDR3 is TGTGCCAGCAGCCCAGAGATGGGGACAGCTAACACTGAAGCTTTCTTT. The encoded protein is CASSPEMGTANTEAFF.

The chain combines TRBV7-9 with TRBJ1-6; D uncertain. Germline V gene sequence: CDR1 SEHNR, CDR2 FQNEAQ (reference sequence). V was trimmed by 3 bases and J by 0 bases, leaving 9 bases between them. CDR3 size: 16 residues. The CDR3 nucleotides read TGTGCCAGCAGCTTGGGCGGCAGCTCCTATAATTCACCCCTCCACTTT. Translation: CASSLGGSSYNSPLHF.

The chain has TRBV7-3 and TRBJ1-1; 10 nucleotides match TRBD1. Germline CDR1 and CDR2: SGHTA and FQGTGA. The CDR3 loop spans 15 amino acids. Unmatched junction bases numbered 6, after V lost 5 bases and J lost 3 bases. The CDR3 nucleotides read TGTGCCAGCAGCCTCGGACAGGGGGTTTACACTGAAGCTTTCTTT. Protein: CASSLGQGVYTEAFF. Full variable domain (remainder filled in from reference TRBV7-3 and TRBJ1-1): GAGVSQTPSNKVTEKGKYVELRCDPISGHTALYWYRQSLGQGPEFLIYFQGTGAADDSGLPNDRFFAVRPEGSVSTLKIQRTERGDSAVYLCASSLGQGVYTEAFFGQGTRLTVV.

The V and J genes are TRBV10-3 and TRBJ2-7, with D uncertain. The CDR3 length is 14 residues. Trimming shortened V by 9 bases and J by 3 bases, and 18 bases separated the two germline ends. CDR1 ENHRY and CDR2 SYGVKD come from the germline V gene. The chain's CDR3 is CAIQAEAASYEQYF. CDR3 coding DNA: TGTGCCATTCAAGCTGAGGCGGCCAGCTACGAGCAGTACTTC.